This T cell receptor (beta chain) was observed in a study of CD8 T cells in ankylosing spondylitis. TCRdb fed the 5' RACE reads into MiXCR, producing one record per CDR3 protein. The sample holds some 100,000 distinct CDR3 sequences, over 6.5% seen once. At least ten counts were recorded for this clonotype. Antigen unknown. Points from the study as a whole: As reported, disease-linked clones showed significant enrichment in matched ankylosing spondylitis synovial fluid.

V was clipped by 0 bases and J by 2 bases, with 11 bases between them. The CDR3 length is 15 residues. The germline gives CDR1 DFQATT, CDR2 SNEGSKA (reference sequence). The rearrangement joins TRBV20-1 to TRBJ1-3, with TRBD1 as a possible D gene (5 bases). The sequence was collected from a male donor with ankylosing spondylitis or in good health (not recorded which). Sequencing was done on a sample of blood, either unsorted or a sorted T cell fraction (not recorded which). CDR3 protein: CSARDPRDAGNTIYF. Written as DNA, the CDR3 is TGCAGTGCTAGAGATCCCAGGGATGCTGGAAACACCATATATTTT.